What follows are 15 T cell receptor beta chains derived from one specimen sequenced in a study of early T cells in non-severe SARS-CoV-2 infection. TCRdb redid the calling of the 5' RACE reads with MiXCR, one entry per CDR3 protein. Seen here are tens of thousands of distinct CDR3 sequences, 10% to 15% observed once, and the top ten hold 3% to 5%. The sample was whole blood. The receptor source for this set is an adult who was a healthcare worker with PCR-confirmed SARS-CoV-2 infection or an uninfected control (not recorded which).

This clonotype was observed at least ten times. This chain uses TRBV29-1 with TRBJ2-1, with D possibly TRBD2 on 6 matching bases. CDR3 length: 12 residues. Germline values: CDR1 SQVTM, CDR2 ANQGSEA. V was pared by 3 bases and J by 8 bases, with 11 bases between. CDR3 sequence reads: CSVERDADEQFF. The CDR3, as DNA: TGCAGCGTTGAGCGGGATGCGGATGAGCAGTTCTTC.

This clonotype has a handful of counts. The chain combines TRBV7-2 with TRBJ2-1; D unresolved. V shed 7 bases and J shed 2 bases, with 15 bases lying between them. The germline V gene has CDR1 SGHTA and CDR2 FQGNSA. The CDR3 covers 15 residues. CDR3 DNA sequence: TGTGCCAGCACCTCCGGGCTCTCTACCTACAATGAGCAGTTCTTC. Translation: CASTSGLSTYNEQFF.

For this clonotype: The junction departs from germline at one end; a sequencing error may be responsible. The rearrangement joins TRBV29-1 to TRBJ2-2; a possible D gene is TRBD2 (5 bases). The CDR3 length is 11 residues. Germline V lookup: CDR1 SQVTM, CDR2 ANQGSEA. CDR3 in amino acids: CSAERDGELFF. CDR3 nucleotide sequence: TGCAGCGCTGAACGGGACGGGGAGCTGTTTTTT.

Many counts were recorded for this clonotype. The chain carries TRBV20-1 and TRBJ1-2; TRBD1 matches 9 bases. CDR1 is DFQATT and CDR2 is SNEGSKA in the germline V gene (reference sequence). V was clipped by 1 base and J by 4 bases; unmatched bases: 7. CDR3 length equals 15 residues. CDR3 protein: CSARGRQGVFYGYTF. The CDR3, as DNA: TGCAGTGCTAGAGGACGACAGGGGGTGTTCTATGGCTACACCTTC.

This clonotype was observed at least ten times. This rearrangement joins TRBV29-1 to TRBJ2-3; D unclear. In germline, CDR1 is SQVTM, CDR2 ANQGSEA. The CDR3 extends over 13 amino acids. Trimming cost V 2 bases and J 2 bases, with 8 bases left between them. The CDR3 loop is CSVELGITDTQYF. CDR3 in DNA: TGCAGCGTTGAATTGGGCATCACAGATACGCAGTATTTT.

This clonotype was counted between two and nine times. This chain links TRBV5-1 with TRBJ2-1; 9 bases align to TRBD2. J gave up 8 bases and V 0 bases, and 9 bases lay outside the gene matches. CDR1 and CDR2 (germline): SGHRS, YFSETQ. The CDR3 extends over 16 amino acids. DNA of the CDR3: TGCGCCAGCAGCTTGGAGGTAGCGGGAGCCCGCTATGAGCAGTTCTTC. Residues: CASSLEVAGARYEQFF.

The rearrangement links TRBV10-1 to TRBJ1-1; D gene ambiguous. This CDR3 is built from 14 residues. Germline assignment: CDR1 WNHNN and CDR2 SYGVQD (reference sequence). The V end lost 5 bases, the J end lost 0 bases, and 10 bases lay between the germline ends. CDR3 loop: CASSSRWVNTEAFF. Here the CDR3 DNA reads TGCGCCAGCAGTTCTCGTTGGGTGAACACTGAAGCTTTCTTT.

This clonotype was detected ten times or more. The CDR3 nucleotides read TGTGCCAGCTCGAGACAGAGATACTCCTACAATGAGCAGTTCTTC. This gives the protein CASSRQRYSYNEQFF. The chain joins TRBV18 to TRBJ2-1, with D perhaps matching TRBD1 (5 bases). Per the germline V gene, CDR1 is KGHSH and CDR2 is LQKENI. V lost 6 bases to trimming and J lost 0 bases, with 12 bases between them. CDR3 length: 15 amino acids.

The sample holds a few counts of this clonotype. The gene calls are TRBV28 and TRBJ2-3; D gene uncertain. CDR1 and CDR2 from the germline V gene are MDHEN and SYDVKM. There are 15 residues in the CDR3. Trimming stripped 5 bases from V and 2 bases from J, with 14 bases between. The CDR3 region has the DNA TGTGCCAGCAGTGCCCAATTCGGAACCACAGATACGCAGTATTTT. Amino acid sequence: CASSAQFGTTDTQYF.

This sequence joins TRBV28 and TRBJ1-1; a possible D gene is TRBD1 (5 bases). The CDR3 is 12 residues long. Germline loops: CDR1 MDHEN, CDR2 SYDVKM. With 5 bases removed from V and 8 bases from J, the gap between germline ends came to 12 bases. CDR3 amino acids: CASSGDGQEAFF. The CDR3 DNA is TGTGCCAGCAGTGGGGACGGGCAGGAAGCTTTCTTT.

This clonotype has a count of ten or more. The genes are TRBV18 and TRBJ1-1, with D unclear. V was trimmed by 3 bases and J by 6 bases, leaving 14 bases between them. Germline V gene data show CDR1 as KGHSH and CDR2 as LQKENI. The CDR3 spans 14 residues. CDR3 sequence reads: CASSPDRIHAEAFF. As DNA, the CDR3 is TGTGCCAGCTCACCGGACCGGATTCACGCTGAAGCTTTCTTT.

The sample holds many counts of this clonotype. This chain uses TRBV7-3 with TRBJ2-7; 8 bases match TRBD1. V lost 6 bases and J lost 0; bases outside the gene matches: 10. Per the germline V gene, CDR1 is SGHTA and CDR2 is FQGTGA. This CDR3 is 16 amino acids long. For the CDR3, the DNA is TGTGCCAGCAGTCCAGGACAGGGCCGCAGCTCCTACGAGCAGTACTTC. Amino acids: CASSPGQGRSSYEQYF.

There are many counts of this clonotype. The chain combines TRBV7-7 with TRBJ2-1; 8 bases agree with TRBD2. The CDR3 spans 15 residues. Trimming at V came to 0 bases and at J to 8 bases, leaving 6 bases not matched to a gene. Looked up from germline, CDR1 is SSHAT and CDR2 is FNYEAQ (reference sequence). The CDR3 region has the DNA TGTGCCAGCAGCTTAGCGCCGGGACTAGAGCATGAGCAGTTCTTC. Its protein product is CASSLAPGLEHEQFF.

Worth noting for this clonotype: Just one base apart from a much larger clone, this may be a read error. The chain links TRBV18 to TRBJ2-1; D is uncertain. Germline CDR1 reads KGHSH; CDR2 reads LQKENI. This CDR3 spans 18 amino acids. The CDR3 nucleotides are TGTGTCAGCTCACCAACGGTTCGCGGAGCAGGCTCCTACAATGAGCAGTTCTTC. This encodes CVSSPTVRGAGSYNEQFF.

The genes are TRBV7-2 and TRBJ1-2; TRBD1 agrees at 8 bases. V was clipped by 1 base and J by 4 bases; unmatched bases: 2. CDR3 length: 14 residues. Germline V gene data show CDR1 as SGHTA and CDR2 as FQGNSA. CDR3 residues: CASSLGTGGYGYTF. The CDR3 coding sequence is TGTGCCAGCAGCTTAGGCACAGGGGGCTATGGCTACACCTTC. The full variable domain, completed using reference TRBV7-2 and TRBJ1-2, is GAGVSQSPSNKVTEKGKDVELRCDPISGHTALYWYRQSLGQGLEFLIYFQGNSAPDKSGLPSDRFSAERTGGSVSTLTIQRTQQEDSAVYLCASSLGTGGYGYTFGSGTRLTVV.